This T cell receptor beta chain originates from a study of blood T cell repertoires in COVID-19. Sequenced by immunoSEQ multiplex PCR; TCRdb stores in-frame clones only, minus some. In the table there are 80,000 to 100,000 clones, about 82% of which are singletons. The sequenced sample was peripheral blood. The TCR was taken from a woman aged 55-75 years in a cohort sampled during active or convalescent COVID-19.

DNA of the CDR3: TGCAGTGCTAACTACCTATATGAGCAGTTCTTC. Amino acid sequence: CSANYLYEQFF. The rearrangement uses TRBV20-1 and TRBJ2-1; D not certain. Germline V gene lookup returns CDR1 DFQATT and CDR2 SNEGSKA (reference sequence). The V end lost 4 bases, the J end lost 8 bases, and 9 bases lay between the germline ends. The CDR3 consists of 11 residues.